This T cell receptor beta chain was captured by sequencing in a study of T cells after posttransplantation cyclophosphamide. Assay: immunoSEQ multiplex PCR; the TCRdb copy retains only in-frame clones and omits some. Reported are about 27,000 clones, none seen only once; the ten largest carry 1.5% to 2%. This clone was counted at least ten times. A marrow graft followed busulfan-fludarabine conditioning, with cyclophosphamide on days +3 and +4. The TCR originated in a male patient in his late teens or twenties who received an allogeneic stem cell transplant from a related donor, was CMV-positive, and had no GVHD. Part of the T cells may come from the graft donor. Sequencing used PBMCs, obtained after allogeneic stem cell transplant with posttransplant cyclophosphamide.

DNA for the CDR3: TGCGCCAGCAGCTTGGCCAATGAGGGCACAGGGGTTGGGTCAATTTGGCCGAACACTGAAGCTTTCTTT. It translates to CASSLANEGTGVGSIWPNTEAFF. The rearrangement uses TRBV5-1 and TRBJ1-1; TRBD1 matches 7 bases. V gave up 0 bases and J gave up 1 base; unmatched junction bases: 27. CDR3 size: 23 residues. Germline assignment: CDR1 SGHRS and CDR2 YFSETQ.